Shown below are 2 T cell receptor beta chains from a single sample sequenced in a study of T cell repertoires in cytomegalovirus infection. TCRdb re-called the reads with MiXCR, one entry per CDR3 protein. The sample consists of around 530,000 distinct CDR3 sequences, approximately 15% of them appearing once. Sequences were obtained from CD8+ T cells from PBMCs. The receptors shown here come from a human donor in good health (CMV status not recorded). Some clones in this sample may be carry-over from other donors' samples.

In this sample, this clonotype turned up a few times. This chain joins TRBV15 and TRBJ2-1; TRBD2 matches 7 bases. V lost 5 bases to trimming and J lost 9 bases; unmatched junction nucleotides: 10. Per germline, CDR1 LNHNV and CDR2 YYDKDF (reference sequence). The CDR3 covers 14 residues. The CDR3 is CATSPGGGGTEQFF. As DNA, the CDR3 is TGTGCCACCAGCCCGGGTGGGGGGGGGACTGAGCAGTTCTTC.

This clonotype was counted ten times or more. The chain recombines TRBV12-3 or TRBV12-4 with TRBJ1-4; 8 bases map to TRBD1. The CDR3 contains 14 residues. The V segment lost 7 bases and the J segment 5 bases; nucleotides outside the gene matches: 6. As DNA, the CDR3 is TGTGCCAGCACCCAGGGGGCGGGAAATGAAAAACTGTTTTTT. Its protein is CASTQGAGNEKLFF.